This T cell receptor beta chain appears in the sequencing data of a study of shared clonotypes between healthy human individuals. Study overall: Each donor's CD8 memory used one plate, CD8 naive two, each CD4 subset three.

This was a deep-level run. TCRdb keeps only in-frame clones here, not all; method: immunoSEQ multiplex PCR. The sample yields over 75,000 clones, 60% to 70% seen once. The germline V gene has CDR1 SGDLS and CDR2 YYNGEE. Unmatched junction bases numbered 10, after V lost 4 bases and J lost 8 bases. This CDR3 has 16 residues. All participating donors were Caucasian adults from Nashville, Tennessee. In CD8 memory, CD45RO+ cells were put together with CCR7-negative CD45RA+ TemRA cells. The receptor's source is a man under 40 in good health. The sequenced sample was memory CD8+ T cells sorted from blood. Regarding subset: CD45RO+ cells pooled with CCR7-negative TemRA cells. This sequence joins TRBV9 and TRBJ2-1; TRBD1 aligns across 12 bases. CDR3 bases: TGTGCCAGCAGCAATACCGGGACAGGGGGCTTCGATGAGCAGTTCTTC. Encoded protein: CASSNTGTGGFDEQFF.